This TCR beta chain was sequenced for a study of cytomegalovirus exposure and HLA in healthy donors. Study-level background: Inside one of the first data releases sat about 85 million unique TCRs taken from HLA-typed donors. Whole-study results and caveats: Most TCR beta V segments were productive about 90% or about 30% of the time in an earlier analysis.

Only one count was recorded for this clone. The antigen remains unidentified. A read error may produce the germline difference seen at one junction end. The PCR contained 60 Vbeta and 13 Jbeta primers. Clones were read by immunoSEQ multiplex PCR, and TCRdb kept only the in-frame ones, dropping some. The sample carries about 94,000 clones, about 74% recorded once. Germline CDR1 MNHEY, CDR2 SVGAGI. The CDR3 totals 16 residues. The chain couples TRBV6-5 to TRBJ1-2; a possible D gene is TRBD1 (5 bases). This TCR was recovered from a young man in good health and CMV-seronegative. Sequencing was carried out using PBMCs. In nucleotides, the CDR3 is TGTGCCAGCAGCTACTTACAAGGGGATCTCGGCTATGGCTACACCTTC. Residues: CASSYLQGDLGYGYTF.